Presented here are 28 T cell receptor beta chains from one specimen sequenced in a study of blood T cell repertoires in COVID-19. Assay: immunoSEQ multiplex PCR; the TCRdb copy retains only in-frame clones and omits some. The sample contains fewer than 200,000 clones, approximately 85% of which appear only once. Sequencing input: PBMCs or T cells enriched from blood (not recorded which). Receptors originate from a woman under 30 who had recovered from COVID-19.

The rearrangement links TRBV2 to TRBJ2-3; no clear D gene. Germline V gene data show CDR1 as SNHLY and CDR2 as FYNNEI. The V end was cut by 8 bases, the J end by 0 bases, with 12 bases between. The CDR3 extends over 14 amino acids. CDR3 sequence (DNA): TGTGCCAGCTCCGGTGGGCCTAGCACAGATACGCAGTATTTT. Protein: CASSGGPSTDTQYF.

V and J are TRBV6-1 and TRBJ2-3; 10 positions match TRBD1. V lost 4 bases, J lost 1 base, and 17 bases stayed unmatched. The CDR3 is 20 residues long. Per the germline V gene, CDR1 is MNHNS and CDR2 is SASEGT. The CDR3 is CASSGPGTGVWTLGTDTQYF. CDR3 DNA: TGTGCCAGCAGTGGGCCCGGGACAGGGGTTTGGACGTTGGGCACAGATACGCAGTATTTT.

The chain's CDR3 is CASSQDSAGVSYEQYF. CDR3 DNA sequence: TGTGCCAGCAGCCAAGATTCGGCGGGGGTCTCCTACGAGCAGTACTTC. This chain joins TRBV3-1 (or the pseudogene TRBV3-2) and TRBJ2-7; 7 bases are shared with TRBD2. The ends lost 0 bases at V and 0 bases at J; junction bases unmatched: 5. CDR1 and CDR2 (germline): LGHDT, YNNKEL (reference sequence). The CDR3 runs to 16 residues.

This rearrangement joins TRBV2 to TRBJ1-2, with a possible D match to TRBD1 (5 bases). V was trimmed by 1 base and J by 5 bases, leaving 20 bases between them. This CDR3 comprises 17 residues. Germline loops: CDR1 SNHLY, CDR2 FYNNEI. The CDR3 region is CASSEGGGAPGRYGYTF. In nucleotides, the CDR3 is TGTGCCAGCAGTGAAGGGGGGGGAGCCCCCGGTAGGTATGGCTACACCTTC.

The chain links TRBV18 to TRBJ2-5, with 8 bases aligning to TRBD2. Germline CDR1 reads KGHSH; CDR2 reads LQKENI. V gave up 6 bases and J gave up 5 bases; unmatched junction bases: 11. There are 15 residues in the CDR3. The CDR3 protein is CASSPPGRAGETQYF. The CDR3, as DNA: TGTGCCAGCTCCCCCCCCGGGAGGGCCGGGGAGACCCAGTACTTC. Full variable domain (remainder filled in from reference TRBV18 and TRBJ2-5): NAGVMQNPRHLVRRRGQEARLRCSPMKGHSHVYWYRQLPEEGLKFMVYLQKENIIDESGMPKERFSAEFPKEGPSILRIQQVVRGDSAAYFCASSPPGRAGETQYFGPGTRLLVL.

V and J are TRBV30 and TRBJ2-5, with no clear D. V dropped 0 bases and J dropped 7 bases, with 9 bases sitting between them. Germline CDR1 reads GTSNPN; CDR2 reads SVGIG (reference sequence). The CDR3 length is 12 residues. DNA of the CDR3: TGTGCCTGGAGTGTTAGTAAACTGACCCAGTACTTC. It codes for CAWSVSKLTQYF.

V is TRBV29-1 and J is TRBJ1-5; 7 positions match TRBD1. The V segment lost 7 bases and the J segment 4 bases; nucleotides outside the gene matches: 7. This CDR3 spans 13 amino acids. The germline V gene encodes CDR1 SQVTM and CDR2 ANQGSEA. The CDR3 loop is CSAVRGINQPQHF. The CDR3 nucleotides are TGCAGCGCTGTCAGGGGGATTAATCAGCCCCAGCATTTT.

J is TRBJ1-5 and V is TRBV18; D gene unclear. Deletions cut 6 bases from V and 1 base from J, with 10 bases between. Germline V CDR1 and CDR2: KGHSH, LQKENI. The CDR3 has 14 amino acids. The CDR3 protein is CASSPWASNQPQHF. The DNA of the CDR3 is TGTGCCAGCTCCCCGTGGGCAAGCAATCAGCCCCAGCATTTT.

The gene calls are TRBV27 and TRBJ1-5; 7 nucleotides line up with TRBD1. Germline lookup yields CDR1 MNHEY and CDR2 SMNVEV (reference sequence). V gave up 3 bases and J gave up 5 bases; unmatched junction bases: 1. This CDR3 is built from 13 residues. The CDR3 spells CASSFDRDQPQHF. CDR3 sequence (DNA): TGTGCCAGCAGTTTTGACAGGGATCAGCCCCAGCATTTT.

This rearrangement joins TRBV18 to TRBJ1-2, with unresolved D. Germline values: CDR1 KGHSH, CDR2 LQKENI. V was clipped by 2 bases and J by 3 bases, with 13 bases between them. The CDR3 runs 15 residues. The DNA for the CDR3 is TGTGCCAGCTCACCAAACGCACAGTCGGACTATGGCTACACCTTC. Protein: CASSPNAQSDYGYTF.

CDR3 nucleotides: TGTGCCATCAGTAGCAGGGGGCAGGGGGACAACACTGAAGCTTTCTTT. This codes for CAISSRGQGDNTEAFF. The chain employs TRBV10-3 and TRBJ1-1, with 8 bases aligning to TRBD1. The CDR3 has 16 amino acids. CDR1 and CDR2 (germline): ENHRY, SYGVKD. After removal of 5 bases from V and 2 bases from J, the junction contained 10 bases not matched to a gene.

The rearrangement links TRBV21-1 to TRBJ2-7; the listed D gene, TRBD2, was not tested against the DNA. TRBV21-1 represents a pseudogene. The CDR3 runs 16 residues. CDR3 sequence (DNA): TGTGCCAGCAGCAAACTGGACTCCCGATCTACCTACGAGCAGTACTTC. It translates to CASSKLDSRSTYEQYF.

Only one count was recorded for this clone. The chain is built from TRBV9 and TRBJ2-3; D may be TRBD2 (6 bases). This CDR3 has 16 residues. V was cut by 4 bases and J by 0 bases, with 15 bases left in between. Germline V lookup: CDR1 SGDLS, CDR2 YYNGEE. The CDR3 loop is CASSPTSGVSTDTQYF. In DNA, the CDR3 is TGTGCCAGCAGCCCCACGTCGGGGGTGAGCACAGATACGCAGTATTTT.

V and J are TRBV18 and TRBJ2-7; tentatively, D is TRBD2 (5 bases). Between the trimmed V and J ends, which lost 2 bases and 0 bases, there was a span of 5 bases. The CDR3 is made up of 13 amino acids. Germline V CDR1 and CDR2: KGHSH, LQKENI. This chain's CDR3 is CASSPDYSYEQYF. The CDR3 region has the DNA TGTGCCAGCTCACCAGACTACTCCTACGAGCAGTACTTC.

The chain carries TRBV5-1 and TRBJ2-1; D uncertain. The ends were cut back, 0 bases at V and 0 bases at J, with 10 bases in the middle. The CDR3 spans 16 residues. Germline V gene sequence: CDR1 SGHRS, CDR2 YFSETQ. The CDR3 DNA is TGCGCCAGCAGCTTGGAAATTTCTAGCTCCTACAATGAGCAGTTCTTC. It translates to CASSLEISSSYNEQFF. Together with reference TRBV5-1 and TRBJ2-1, the CDR3 gives the full variable domain: KAGVTQTPRYLIKTRGQQVTLSCSPISGHRSVSWYQQTPGQGLQFLFEYFSETQRNKGNFPGRFSGRQFSNSRSEMNVSTLELGDSALYLCASSLEISSSYNEQFFGPGTRLTVL.

The chain has TRBV13 and TRBJ1-1, with 9 bases matching TRBD1. Trimming cost V 2 bases and J 4 bases; bases outside gene matches: 5. This CDR3 region has 15 residues. Germline CDR1 PRHDT, CDR2 FYEKMQ (reference sequence). CDR3 sequence (DNA): TGTGCCAGCAGCTTATACGGACAGGGGATCACTGAAGCTTTCTTT. It encodes CASSLYGQGITEAFF.

Only a few counts were recorded for this clone. With a much larger clone just one base away, this may be a read error. In DNA form, the CDR3 reads TGTGCCAGCAGCCTCGGACTTTCCGGGGAGCTGTTTTTT. Its translation: CASSLGLSGELFF. The chain is built from TRBV7-9 and TRBJ2-2; possible D gene TRBD2, 5 bases. CDR1 and CDR2 (germline): SEHNR, FQNEAQ (reference sequence). This CDR3 has 13 amino acids. V lost 5 bases, J lost 6 bases, and 10 bases lay in between.

J is TRBJ1-4 and V is TRBV10-3; a possible D gene is TRBD1 (5 bases). V lost 5 bases and J 12 bases, leaving 13 bases between the germline ends. CDR3 length: 12 residues. The V gene's germline CDR1 is ENHRY and CDR2 SYGVKD. This chain's CDR3 is CAISQGGVELFF. DNA of the CDR3: TGTGCCATCAGTCAAGGAGGGGTTGAACTGTTTTTT.

This rearrangement joins TRBV5-6 to TRBJ2-7, with a tentative D call TRBD1 (6 bases). This CDR3 is built from 13 residues. Trimming left V 3 bases short and J 3 bases short, with 10 bases between. Germline V gene data show CDR1 as SGHDT and CDR2 as YYEEEE. The CDR3 DNA sequence: TGTGCCAGCAGCTCCCGGACAGACTACGAGCAGTACTTC. Protein: CASSSRTDYEQYF.

About this clone: The sample contains more than one DNA sequence encoding this CDR3. V usage is TRBV2 and J usage is TRBJ1-1; no clear D gene. CDR1 and CDR2 from the germline V gene are SNHLY and FYNNEI. Trimming left V 6 bases short and J 3 bases short, with 11 bases between. The CDR3 is 13 amino acids. CDR3 nucleotides: TGTGCCAGCAGGGATAGGAGGTACACTGAAGCTTTCTTT. Its translation is CASRDRRYTEAFF.

Worth noting for this clone: The same CDR3 can be traced to other DNA sequences in this sample. The V gene is TRBV9, the J gene TRBJ1-1, with D tentatively TRBD1 (6 bases). Germline V gene lookup returns CDR1 SGDLS and CDR2 YYNGEE. This CDR3 region has 14 residues. The V gene lost 2 bases and the J gene lost 1 base, with 9 bases spanning the gap. The DNA of the CDR3 is TGTGCCAGCAGCGTTGGACAGCCGAACACTGAAGCTTTCTTT. It encodes CASSVGQPNTEAFF.

In its sample, this clone was seen once. V and J are TRBV11-2 and TRBJ2-3; D is perhaps TRBD1 (6 bases). Trimming pared 2 bases from V and 3 bases from J, leaving 12 bases between. This CDR3 is built from 15 residues. Germline V gives CDR1 SGHAT, CDR2 FQNNGV. This chain's CDR3 is CASSLTGRVTDTQYF. The CDR3 DNA is TGTGCCAGCAGCTTAACAGGGAGAGTGACAGATACGCAGTATTTT.

The CDR3 sequence: CASSIDHAGTGGRGTEAFF. CDR3 in DNA: TGTGCCAGTAGTATAGATCACGCCGGGACAGGGGGCCGGGGCACTGAAGCTTTCTTT. This sequence joins TRBV19 and TRBJ1-1; 12 nucleotides match TRBD1. CDR3 length: 19 residues. V trimming: 0 bases; J trimming: 4 bases; junction bases outside the gene matches: 12. Germline V CDR1 and CDR2: LNHDA, SQIVND (reference sequence).

The gene calls are TRBV28 and TRBJ2-1; TRBD2 is a possible D gene (5 bases). Trimming removed 7 bases at V and 8 bases at J, with 15 bases between. Germline V gene sequence: CDR1 MDHEN, CDR2 SYDVKM. The length of the CDR3 is 13 residues. CDR3: CASTEGVGHEQFF. CDR3 DNA sequence: TGTGCCAGCACTGAGGGAGTGGGCCATGAGCAGTTCTTC.

The chain carries TRBV29-1 and TRBJ1-2, with 9 bases aligning to TRBD1. V shed 4 bases and J 4 bases; nucleotides not matched to a gene: 4. The CDR3 has 13 residues. Germline CDR1 reads SQVTM; CDR2 reads ANQGSEA. CDR3 sequence: CSVAGGQGYGYTF. As DNA, the CDR3 is TGCAGCGTTGCTGGGGGACAGGGCTATGGCTACACCTTC.

The rearrangement links TRBV5-4 to TRBJ2-6; D might be TRBD1 (5 bases). This CDR3 has 18 amino acids. Germline loops: CDR1 SGHNT, CDR2 YYREEE (reference sequence). V lost 2 bases and J lost 1, with 16 bases in between. The CDR3 DNA sequence: TGTGCCAGCAGCTTTGACAGCCCTGGGCTATCTGGGGCCAACGTCCTGACTTTC. Protein sequence: CASSFDSPGLSGANVLTF.

Only a few counts were recorded for this clone. In nucleotides, the CDR3 is TGTGCCTGGAGGACCACAGGGGCTCTCTATGGCTACACCTTC. It is translated as CAWRTTGALYGYTF. The chain uses TRBV30 and TRBJ1-2, with TRBD1 matching over 7 bases. The germline V gene encodes CDR1 GTSNPN and CDR2 SVGIG (reference sequence). The CDR3 extends over 14 amino acids. V lost 3 bases, J lost 4 bases, and 8 bases stayed unmatched.

This chain connects TRBV19 to TRBJ1-5; D ambiguous. This CDR3 is built from 15 residues. Germline V gene sequence: CDR1 LNHDA, CDR2 SQIVND (reference sequence). The V gene lost 7 bases and the J gene lost 5 bases, with 18 bases spanning the gap. Written as DNA, the CDR3 is TGTGCCAGTAATGGGGAGACTAGTGGGTATCAGCCCCAGCATTTT. Translated: CASNGETSGYQPQHF.